The 2 T cell receptor beta chains given below trace back to one sample, sequenced in a study of blood T cell repertoires in COVID-19. Method: immunoSEQ multiplex PCR; TCRdb's copy keeps in-frame clones and lacks some. The table records about 330,000 clones, around 90% of them present only once. Sequencing input: PBMCs or T cells enriched from blood (not recorded which). These receptors were obtained from a woman in her twenties or thirties who had recovered from COVID-19.

The chain has TRBV2 and TRBJ2-2, with 7 bases lining up with TRBD1. The CDR3 is made up of 15 amino acids. CDR1 is SNHLY and CDR2 is FYNNEI in the germline V gene. V shed 2 bases, J shed 7 bases, and the junction held 7 bases outside the gene matches. As DNA, the CDR3 is TGTGCCAGCAGTGAACTGGGCAGGGGGAACGGGGAGCTGTTTTTT. It codes for CASSELGRGNGELFF.

The J gene is TRBJ1-4, the V gene TRBV4-3; TRBD1 might be the D (5 bases). V shed 0 bases and J shed 8 bases, with 13 bases lying between them. The V gene's germline CDR1 is LGHNA and CDR2 YSLEER. The CDR3 runs to 15 residues. The CDR3 region is CASSQEGGGWEKLFF. The CDR3 nucleotides are TGCGCCAGCAGCCAAGAAGGCGGGGGGTGGGAAAAACTGTTTTTT.